These 17 T cell receptor beta chains originate from one sample sequenced in a study of cytomegalovirus exposure and HLA in healthy donors. Primers included in the PCR were 60 Vbeta and 13 Jbeta primers. Sequencing was performed with immunoSEQ multiplex PCR; in TCRdb, only in-frame clones are kept and a portion is missing. This repertoire includes about 64,000 clones. Sequences were obtained from PBMCs. These receptors originate from a woman younger than 30 in good health and CMV-seronegative.

The V call is TRBV4-2, the J call TRBJ2-6; no clear D. V lost 0 bases and J 0 bases, leaving 6 bases between the germline ends. The CDR3 contains 16 residues. Germline V CDR1 and CDR2: LGHNA, YNFKEQ. CDR3 in amino acids: CASSQDQNSGANVLTF. The CDR3 DNA sequence: TGTGCCAGCAGCCAAGACCAGAACTCTGGGGCCAACGTCCTGACTTTC.

The CDR3 spells CASGLDREGYTGGYEQYF. CDR3 nucleotides: TGTGCTAGTGGTTTGGACAGGGAGGGATATACGGGGGGATACGAGCAGTACTTC. V usage is TRBV12-5 and J usage is TRBJ2-7, with D tentatively TRBD2 (7 bases). Germline V lookup: CDR1 LGHNT, CDR2 FRNRAP. Trimming shortened V by 1 base and J by 4 bases, and 23 bases separated the two germline ends. The CDR3 is 18 amino acids.

This sequence joins TRBV5-1 and TRBJ1-1; D remains unclear. V was trimmed by 5 bases and J by 7 bases, leaving 12 bases between them. CDR1 is SGHRS and CDR2 is YFSETQ in the germline V gene. This CDR3 is 12 amino acids long. The CDR3 DNA follows: TGCGCCAGCAGTCCGGTCGGGATTGAAGCTTTCTTT. It encodes CASSPVGIEAFF.

The V and J genes are TRBV6-5 and TRBJ1-3; tentative D call: TRBD1 (6 bases). The V end was cut by 6 bases, the J end by 0 bases, with 9 bases between. Germline CDR1 is MNHEY and CDR2 is SVGAGI. CDR3 length: 14 amino acids. The CDR3 DNA is TGTGCCAGCAGGCGGGGGCTCTCTGGAAACACCATATATTTT. It encodes CASRRGLSGNTIYF.

The chain combines TRBV9 with TRBJ2-4; D is uncertain. The CDR3 is 12 residues long. V lost 4 bases and J 10 bases, leaving 12 bases between the germline ends. Germline CDR1 SGDLS, CDR2 YYNGEE. The CDR3 protein is CASSSRRGIQYF. The CDR3 region has the DNA TGTGCCAGCAGCTCACGTCGAGGAATTCAGTACTTC.

This chain connects TRBV5-1 to TRBJ2-5; 7 positions agree with TRBD2. Germline V lookup: CDR1 SGHRS, CDR2 YFSETQ. The CDR3 spans 17 residues. Trimming removed 5 bases from V and 5 bases from J; junction bases left unmatched: 18. CDR3 DNA sequence: TGCGCCAGCAGTTACCGATGGAGCGGGGTTACCATCGAGACCCAGTACTTC. This gives the protein CASSYRWSGVTIETQYF.

The chain links TRBV27 to TRBJ1-6; 7 bases map to TRBD1. There are 17 residues in the CDR3. Germline CDR1 is MNHEY and CDR2 is SMNVEV (reference sequence). V lost 3 bases, J lost 5 bases, and 10 bases stayed unmatched. The CDR3 region is CASSFSGTELNNSPLHF. DNA of the CDR3: TGTGCCAGCAGTTTCTCCGGGACAGAACTAAATAATTCACCCCTCCACTTT.

This sequence joins TRBV4-1 and TRBJ2-2; 7 positions match TRBD2. V shed 6 bases and J 0 bases; nucleotides not matched to a gene: 4. The length of the CDR3 is 15 residues. CDR1 is MGHRA, CDR2 YSYEKL, per germline. The CDR3 reads CASRPGLTNTGELFF. The CDR3 bases are TGCGCCAGCAGGCCGGGACTAACGAACACCGGGGAGCTGTTTTTT.

The chain combines TRBV4-2 with TRBJ2-2; tentatively, D is TRBD1 (5 bases). V was cut by 9 bases and J by 3 bases, with 14 bases left in between. Germline V gene data show CDR1 as LGHNA and CDR2 as YNFKEQ. The length of the CDR3 is 14 residues. CDR3 nucleotide sequence: TGTGCCAGGCCGTCTCGCAGGGACACCGGGGAGCTGTTTTTT. This translates into CARPSRRDTGELFF.

V and J are TRBV18 and TRBJ1-3, with D perhaps matching TRBD1 (6 bases). CDR3 length: 16 residues. V lost 5 bases to trimming and J lost 0 bases, with 14 bases between them. The germline V gene encodes CDR1 KGHSH and CDR2 LQKENI. The CDR3 DNA sequence: TGTGCCAGCTCAGAACAGGGATCCTTCTCTGGAAACACCATATATTTT. It translates to CASSEQGSFSGNTIYF.

The chain joins TRBV25-1 to TRBJ1-1; 8 bases map to TRBD1. V shed 6 bases and J 1 base; nucleotides not matched to a gene: 7. The germline gives CDR1 MGHDK, CDR2 SYGVNS. The CDR3 extends over 15 amino acids. The CDR3 region is CASRQLDRGNTEAFF. CDR3 nucleotides: TGTGCCAGCAGACAGTTAGACAGGGGGAACACTGAAGCTTTCTTT.

The chain recombines TRBV19 with TRBJ1-4; no firm D call. CDR3 length: 13 amino acids. V lost 5 bases to trimming and J lost 7 bases, with 11 bases between them. In germline, CDR1 is LNHDA, CDR2 SQIVND (reference sequence). The CDR3 region has the DNA TGTGCCAGTAGTCCCCTGAGGGCTGAAAAACTGTTTTTT. This translates into CASSPLRAEKLFF.

The chain recombines TRBV11-3 with TRBJ2-5; tentative D call: TRBD2 (6 bases). Germline assignment: CDR1 SGHNT and CDR2 YENEEA. The CDR3 loop spans 13 amino acids. Trimming left V 2 bases short and J 5 bases short, with 9 bases between. The CDR3 sequence is CASSLTGEETQYF. CDR3 sequence (DNA): TGTGCCAGCAGCTTAACGGGGGAGGAGACCCAGTACTTC.

The gene calls are TRBV30 and TRBJ2-1; 7 positions match TRBD2. Trimming removed 6 bases from V and 3 bases from J; junction bases left unmatched: 2. This CDR3 spans 12 amino acids. Germline-derived CDR1 and CDR2 are GTSNPN and SVGIG (reference sequence). The CDR3 loop reads CACSGGYNEQFF. In DNA form, the CDR3 reads TGTGCCTGCTCGGGGGGCTACAATGAGCAGTTCTTC. Complete variable domain (other parts from reference TRBV30 and TRBJ2-1): SQTIHQWPATLVQPVGSPLSLECTVEGTSNPNLYWYRQAAGRGLQLLFYSVGIGQISSEVPQNLSASRPQDRQFILSSKKLLLSDSGFYLCACSGGYNEQFFGPGTRLTVL.

V is TRBV6-6 and J is TRBJ1-1; tentatively, D is TRBD1 (5 bases). Germline assignment: CDR1 MNHNY and CDR2 SVGAGI (reference sequence). V shed 7 bases and J shed 0 bases, with 15 bases lying between them. This CDR3 comprises 15 residues. CDR3 in amino acids: CASTTIGALNTEAFF. The CDR3, as DNA: TGTGCCAGCACTACGATTGGGGCTTTGAACACTGAAGCTTTCTTT.

J is TRBJ1-2 and V is TRBV4-2; TRBD1 is a possible D gene (5 bases). In germline, CDR1 is LGHNA, CDR2 YNFKEQ. This CDR3 has 17 residues. V shed 2 bases and J shed 5 bases, with 21 bases lying between them. The CDR3, as DNA: TGTGCCAGCAGCCAATCAGCGGGCGGATTAGGGACTTATGGCTACACCTTC. This translates into CASSQSAGGLGTYGYTF.

This chain uses TRBV5-6 with TRBJ1-1; D is unresolved. The CDR3 loop spans 17 amino acids. Germline V gene lookup returns CDR1 SGHDT and CDR2 YYEEEE. V was pared by 5 bases and J by 0 bases, with 20 bases between. The DNA for the CDR3 is TGTGCCAGCAGTCGGACTCCCGGGGTTTGGATGAACACTGAAGCTTTCTTT. Translated, it gives CASSRTPGVWMNTEAFF.